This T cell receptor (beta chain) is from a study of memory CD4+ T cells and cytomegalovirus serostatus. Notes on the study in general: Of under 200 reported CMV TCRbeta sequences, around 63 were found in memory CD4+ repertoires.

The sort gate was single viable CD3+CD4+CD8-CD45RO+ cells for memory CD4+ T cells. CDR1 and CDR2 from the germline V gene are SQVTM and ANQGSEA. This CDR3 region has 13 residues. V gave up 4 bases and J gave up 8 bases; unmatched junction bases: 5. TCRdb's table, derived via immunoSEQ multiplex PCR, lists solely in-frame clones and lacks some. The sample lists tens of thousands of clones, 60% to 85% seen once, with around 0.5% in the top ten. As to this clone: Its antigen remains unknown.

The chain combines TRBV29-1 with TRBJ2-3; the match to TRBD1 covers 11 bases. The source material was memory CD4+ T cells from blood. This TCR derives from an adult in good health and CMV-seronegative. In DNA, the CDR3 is TGCAGCGTTGGGGACAGGGGGGGTGTTACGCAGTATTTT. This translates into CSVGDRGGVTQYF.